The entry below describes one T cell receptor beta chain. No antigen is known for it. Base-call qualities are not available, and no considerably larger clone is one nucleotide away. TCR CDR3 regions were amplified from genomic DNA by multiplex PCR using the deep immunoSEQ assay. Extracted genomic DNA from each cell subset was spread evenly across all wells of several immunoSEQ 96-well plates, with each plate serving as a replicate. For sorted subsets, 200 ng of genomic DNA, equivalent to some 30,000 T cell genomes, went into each replicate PCR. Purified libraries were measured with a Qubit 3.0 fluorometer, size-checked on a Bioanalyzer 2100, and measured again with the KAPA Library Quantification kit. Every immunoSEQ 96-well plate was sequenced on a dedicated single-read 150-cycle Illumina NextSeq 550 flow cell. Processing in the source paper ran as follows. Because the immunoSEQ output held only junctional sequences and lacked quality scores, the filtering could not match the filtering applied to full-length reads. Sequences were annotated with PyIR, a Python wrapper for IgBLAST v1.9, using IMGT germline references to assign V/J genes and CDR3. Reads with weak V/J assignments (E-value above 1e-6), missing CDR3, stop codons, out-of-frame junctions, or ambiguous translated residues were removed. V3J clonotypes were defined as sequences sharing the same inferred V gene, J gene, and CDR3 amino acid sequence. The percentage overlap between two repertoires was calculated by dividing the number of shared unique clonotypes by the size of the smaller repertoire. Repertoire richness was assessed with RTK rarefaction, the Chao1 estimator, and Recon v2.1 estimates of unobserved clonotypes. For all TCRbeta clonotypes obtained by the gDNA method from a handful of donors, generation probabilities were computed with OLGA. TCRdb holds this immuneACCESS table with in-frame rearrangements only. Some clones are missing; in checked studies, unresolved V genes explain under half, and the rest has no known cause. V and J calls and clone size are given by that table; D and trimming were obtained from the DNA. Across this sample there are hundreds of thousands of clones, with 95% seen only once. The ten biggest clones cover 0.11% of the sample.

The entry originates in a study of shared clonotypes between healthy human individuals (dated by TCRdb to the early 2020s). Describing the broader study: The cohort comprised a couple of women and three men aged 18 to 49 years. Between about 0.8 and 9 billion PBMCs per donor were obtained by leukapheresis. To estimate repertoire size and how much clonotypes are shared between individuals, the study performed deep sequencing of blood TCR repertoires from five healthy adults. To increase sequencing depth and limit assay-specific biases, TCR repertoire library preparation and sequencing were carried out by different laboratories using diverse techniques. For each donor, three plates each were used for CD4 naive and CD4 memory, two plates were used for CD8 naive, and one plate was used for CD8 memory. Results and caveats for the whole study, not just this receptor: Compared with non-shared clonotypes, clonotypes shared by all four sorted-subset donors had higher generation probabilities. Incomplete sequencing was indicated by rarefaction of sorted-subset datasets, despite the large sequencing depth. Approximately 5% of naive CD4, 3.5% of naive CD8, 2% to 2.5% of memory CD4, and about 0.4% of memory CD8 clonotypes were shared across four donors. Because the study included a small number of donors, the genetic and exposure-history diversity represented was limited. Larger estimated clonotype richness was generally found for naive subsets than for memory subsets. Only blood was sampled, and tissue TCR repertoires likely differ from those in blood. Pairwise subsampling led to the expectation that sequencing depth would affect the degree of clonotype sharing among donors.

CD8 naive samples were CD45RO-negative cells positively selected for CCR7, giving a CD45RA+CCR7+ population that excluded TemRA cells. The donors were healthy, HIV-negative adults with no recently reported acute infections or vaccinations. Only Caucasian adults living in Nashville, Tennessee, USA were represented among the donors. Blood was obtained by leukapheresis, after which PBMCs were separated by Ficoll-Histopaque density gradient centrifugation and cryopreserved in liquid nitrogen vapor phase. Analytical flow cytometry was used to check the purity and quantity of every magnetically sorted T cell population. From each sorted fraction, genomic DNA was isolated and quantified by UV absorbance on a Nanodrop 2000c. Sequenced sample: naive CD8+ T cells sorted from blood. This specimen's cell subset or site label, interpreted: CD45RA+CCR7+. This sequence originates from a woman in her twenties or thirties in good health.

The DNA is as follows: TGTGCCAGCAGTGAAACAGGGGTCTCCTACAATGAGCAGTTCTTC. Its amino acids are CASSETGVSYNEQFF. Recombination connected TRBV27 to TRBJ2-1; TRBD1 agrees with 7 junctional bases. The CDR3 starts with the cysteine, ends with the phenylalanine, and has 15 residues. Only CDR3 DNA is held: 45 bases, read in frame from base 1. According to the germline V gene (reference sequence), CDR1 reads MNHEY and CDR2 reads SMNVEV. V loses 5 bases at its end and J loses 0 bases; junction bases beyond the gene matches: 4.